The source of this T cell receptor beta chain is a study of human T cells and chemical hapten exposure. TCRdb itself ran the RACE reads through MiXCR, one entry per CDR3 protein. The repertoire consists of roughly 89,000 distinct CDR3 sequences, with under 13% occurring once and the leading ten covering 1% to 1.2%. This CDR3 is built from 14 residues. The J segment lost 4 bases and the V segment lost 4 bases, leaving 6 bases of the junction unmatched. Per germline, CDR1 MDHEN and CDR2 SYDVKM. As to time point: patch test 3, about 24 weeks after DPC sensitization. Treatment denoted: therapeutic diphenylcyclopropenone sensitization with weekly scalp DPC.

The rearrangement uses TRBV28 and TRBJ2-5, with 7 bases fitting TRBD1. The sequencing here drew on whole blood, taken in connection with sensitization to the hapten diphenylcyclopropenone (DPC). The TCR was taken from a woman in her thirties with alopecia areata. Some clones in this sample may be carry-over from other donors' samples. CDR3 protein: CASSSAAGGETQYF. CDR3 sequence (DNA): TGTGCCAGCAGTTCCGCGGCAGGGGGAGAGACCCAGTACTTC.